Below, 22 T cell receptor beta chains from the same sample are listed, as sequenced in a study of CD8+ T cells in alopecia areata (dated by TCRdb to 2016 to 2018). The library was obtained by the immunoSEQ multiplex PCR assay. For TCR sequencing, RNA was extracted from every sample and reverse transcribed into cDNA to serve as template. The immuneACCESS repertoire file appears here via TCRdb, limited to in-frame rearrangements. These files lack a portion of the clones; in checked studies, under half of the deficit traces to unresolved V genes, and the cause of the others is not known. This sample comprises 150,000 to 200,000 clones, 55% to 65% of them detected only once. Of the sample, around 5% is held by the ten largest clones. Sequenced sample: CD4+ T cells sorted from blood. These receptors all come from a human donor in good health.

This clone was detected only a few times. The chain recombines TRBV14 with TRBJ2-3; 11 nucleotides agree with TRBD1. Germline V gives CDR1 SGHDN, CDR2 FVKESK. CDR3 length: 16 residues. Losses at the gene ends were 5 bases for V and 3 bases for J; bases not matched to a gene: 7. Here the CDR3 DNA reads TGTGCCAGCAGCTTTTGGACAGGGGGCGCGACAGATACGCAGTATTTT. Its translation: CASSFWTGGATDTQYF.

This chain links TRBV5-1 with TRBJ2-1, with 11 nucleotides matching TRBD1. Germline assignment: CDR1 SGHRS and CDR2 YFSETQ. V lost 4 bases, J lost 4 bases, and 10 bases stayed unmatched. The CDR3 runs to 17 residues. CDR3 DNA sequence: TGCGCCAGCAGCCACCTAGCCGGGACAGGGGGTTACAATGAGCAGTTCTTC. Protein product: CASSHLAGTGGYNEQFF.

In its sample, this clone was seen a few times. The chain has TRBV6-6 and TRBJ1-1, with TRBD1 matching 7 bases. Germline V gene sequence: CDR1 MNHNY, CDR2 SVGAGI (reference sequence). The CDR3 length is 16 residues. The V and J ends lost 8 bases and 12 bases, in that order; junction bases with no gene match: 24. CDR3 coding DNA: TGTGCCAGCTCAATTCCTCGGTCGGCCGGGACAGAGGTTTCTTTCTTT. Translated, it gives CASSIPRSAGTEVSFF.

The chain couples TRBV30 to TRBJ1-2, with unresolved D. Germline-derived CDR1 and CDR2 are GTSNPN and SVGIG (reference sequence). CDR3 length equals 13 residues. Trimming removed 2 bases from V and 4 bases from J, with 11 bases in between. Written as DNA, the CDR3 is TGTGCCTGGAGTCCCAAGGAGACCTATGGCTACACCTTC. It yields the protein CAWSPKETYGYTF.

The chain joins TRBV27 to TRBJ2-5; 9 positions match TRBD1. The trim removed 5 bases at V and 3 bases at J, leaving 7 bases unmatched. Germline CDR1 is MNHEY and CDR2 is SMNVEV (reference sequence). This CDR3 comprises 15 residues. The CDR3 protein is CASSTGTGREETQYF. The CDR3 DNA reads as TGTGCCAGCAGTACCGGGACAGGGCGGGAAGAGACCCAGTACTTC.

This sequence joins TRBV29-1 and TRBJ2-3; no definite D call. This CDR3 spans 15 amino acids. Trimming removed 6 bases at V and 1 base at J, with 17 bases between. Germline V gives CDR1 SQVTM, CDR2 ANQGSEA. DNA for the CDR3: TGCAGCGTCGAGTCACTATCAAGGCGCACAGATACGCAGTATTTT. Translating gives CSVESLSRRTDTQYF.

V gene TRBV5-6 combines with J gene TRBJ1-2; D unresolved. The CDR3 has 15 residues. Germline CDR1 SGHDT, CDR2 YYEEEE. Trimming pared 4 bases from V and 6 bases from J, leaving 19 bases between. The CDR3 loop reads CASSPSLLSWNGYTF. CDR3 sequence (DNA): TGTGCCAGCAGCCCCTCTTTGTTATCGTGGAATGGCTACACCTTC.

The chain carries TRBV29-1 and TRBJ2-7, with D tentatively TRBD1 or TRBD2 (7 bases each). Germline lookup yields CDR1 SQVTM and CDR2 ANQGSEA. This CDR3 comprises 14 residues. Trimming stripped 6 bases from V and 0 bases from J, with 15 bases between. CDR3 sequence (DNA): TGCAGCGTCTGGACAGGCGGGAGCTCCTACGAGCAGTACTTC. Protein sequence: CSVWTGGSSYEQYF.

The J gene is TRBJ2-7, the V gene TRBV6-6; 7 nucleotides line up with TRBD2. The CDR3 is 13 amino acids. J lost 13 bases, V lost 6 bases, and 15 bases had no gene match. Germline assignment: CDR1 MNHNY and CDR2 SVGAGI (reference sequence). The DNA for the CDR3 is TGTGCCAGCAGCCCCTCACCCTGGGGACTACCCTACTTC. Its translation is CASSPSPWGLPYF.

The chain recombines TRBV28 with TRBJ1-1, with 9 bases identical to TRBD1. The germline gives CDR1 MDHEN, CDR2 SYDVKM. Trimming at V came to 5 bases and at J to 5 bases, leaving 6 bases not matched to a gene. The CDR3 extends over 14 amino acids. CDR3 protein: CASSPLTGGTEAFF. In nucleotides, the CDR3 is TGTGCCAGCAGTCCGCTGACAGGGGGAACTGAAGCTTTCTTT.

This clone was counted between two and nine times. The genes are TRBV29-1 and TRBJ2-3; the D is unclear. The germline CDR1 and CDR2 sequences are SQVTM and ANQGSEA. Trimming stripped 7 bases from V and 5 bases from J, with 10 bases between. The CDR3 runs 11 residues. CDR3 coding DNA: TGCAGCGCGAAGATGATAGATACGCAGTATTTT. Its translation: CSAKMIDTQYF.

This clone was picked up a small number of times. The V call is TRBV6-1, the J call TRBJ2-3; TRBD2 matches 9 bases. The CDR3 consists of 14 residues. The V gene's germline CDR1 is MNHNS and CDR2 SASEGT. Germline trimming cut 6 bases from V and 7 bases from J; bases unmatched to any gene: 8. This chain's CDR3 is CASREASGTHTQYF. CDR3 coding DNA: TGTGCCAGCAGGGAGGCTAGCGGGACCCATACGCAGTATTTT.

V and J are TRBV29-1 and TRBJ2-7; D possibly corresponds to TRBD2 (5 bases). The V gene lost 3 bases and the J gene lost 5 bases, with 8 bases spanning the gap. The CDR3 has 11 residues. Germline loops: CDR1 SQVTM, CDR2 ANQGSEA. CDR3 in amino acids: CSVDDYHEQYF. The CDR3 bases are TGCAGCGTTGATGACTACCACGAGCAGTACTTC.

The gene calls are TRBV9 and TRBJ2-4; D may correspond to TRBD1 or TRBD2 (5 bases each). Germline assignment: CDR1 SGDLS and CDR2 YYNGEE. Deletions cut 6 bases from V and 3 bases from J, with 13 bases between. The CDR3 totals 14 residues. The CDR3 bases are TGTGCCAGCACCCCCGGGGACGGCAAAAACATTCAGTACTTC. It is translated as CASTPGDGKNIQYF.

This chain connects TRBV4-1 to TRBJ2-2, with 10 bases aligning to TRBD2. The CDR3 is 17 residues long. The ends lost 5 bases at V and 6 bases at J; junction bases unmatched: 12. The germline CDR1 and CDR2 sequences are MGHRA and YSYEKL. For the CDR3, the DNA is TGCGCCAGCAGCGCTCCTAGCGGGAGATTTAGTGCCGGGGAGCTGTTTTTT. This encodes CASSAPSGRFSAGELFF.

The rearrangement links TRBV30 to TRBJ1-4; no definite D call. CDR1 and CDR2 from the germline V gene are GTSNPN and SVGIG (reference sequence). CDR3 length: 10 amino acids. V shed 4 bases and J shed 7 bases, with 4 bases lying between them. CDR3 sequence (DNA): TGTGCCTGGAAGGGTGAAAAACTGTTTTTT. Its protein product is CAWKGEKLFF.

This rearrangement joins TRBV18 to TRBJ2-7; D is unresolved. There are 13 residues in the CDR3. Trimming stripped 1 base from V and 2 bases from J, with 6 bases between. Germline V gene sequence: CDR1 KGHSH, CDR2 LQKENI. In DNA, the CDR3 is TGTGCCAGCTCACCACGGAGAACCTACGAGCAGTACTTC. Translation: CASSPRRTYEQYF.

The chain links TRBV13 to TRBJ2-5, with 10 nucleotides matching TRBD1. CDR1 is PRHDT and CDR2 is FYEKMQ in the germline V gene (reference sequence). V shed 5 bases, J shed 4 bases, and the junction held 1 base outside the gene matches. This CDR3 has 13 residues. The CDR3 DNA reads as TGTGCCAGCAGCCGGACAGGGGGAGAGACCCAGTACTTC. Its translation is CASSRTGGETQYF.

V is TRBV5-4 and J is TRBJ2-7; D remains ambiguous. The ends were cut back, 2 bases at V and 3 bases at J, with 9 bases in the middle. Germline CDR1 and CDR2: SGHNT and YYREEE (reference sequence). The CDR3 loop spans 13 amino acids. In DNA form, the CDR3 reads TGTGCCAGCAGCTTTCAGTCTAACTACGAGCAGTACTTC. Translated, it gives CASSFQSNYEQYF.

The J gene is TRBJ2-6, the V gene TRBV7-8; tentative D call: TRBD1 (5 bases). The CDR3 length is 15 residues. Between the trimmed V and J ends, which lost 3 bases and 2 bases, there was a span of 8 bases. Germline V gives CDR1 SGHVS, CDR2 FQNEAQ. For the CDR3, the DNA is TGTGCCAGCAGCTTGGCAGGGACTGGGGCCAACGTCCTGACTTTC. Translated, it gives CASSLAGTGANVLTF.

This chain joins TRBV25-1 and TRBJ2-2, with D unclear. The V end was cut by 5 bases, the J end by 4 bases, with 14 bases between. The germline V gene has CDR1 MGHDK and CDR2 SYGVNS. The CDR3 totals 15 residues. The CDR3 protein is CASSPEPNFTGELFF. CDR3 sequence (DNA): TGTGCCAGCAGTCCAGAGCCCAATTTCACCGGGGAGCTGTTTTTT.

This chain links TRBV29-1 with TRBJ2-1; the D gene is possibly TRBD1 (5 bases). The germline V gene has CDR1 SQVTM and CDR2 ANQGSEA. V was trimmed by 0 bases and J by 4 bases, leaving 16 bases between them. This CDR3 spans 16 amino acids. The CDR3 reads CSVEEGQWPGYNEQFF. CDR3 sequence (DNA): TGCAGCGTTGAAGAGGGGCAATGGCCCGGGTACAATGAGCAGTTCTTC.